This T cell receptor (beta chain) comes out of a study of spatial heterogeneity in lung cancer. The study's findings and limits: Tumor mutation count correlated with how many alpha and beta TCRs expanded intratumorally.

This clonotype was seen repeatedly, ten times or more. Its target is unknown. TCRdb ran MiXCR on the 5' RACE reads and lists one entry per CDR3 protein. This sample has roughly 10,000 distinct CDR3 sequences, with around 11% found just once. This CDR3 is built from 13 residues. Deletions cut 1 base from V and 10 bases from J, with 13 bases between. From germline, CDR1 is LGHDT and CDR2 YNNKEL (reference sequence). Time point here: sample taken at primary tumor resection. The chain is built from TRBV3-1 and TRBJ1-1; D is ambiguous. Specimen: lung tumor tissue, collected at surgery. The TCR was taken from a female donor with early-stage non-small cell lung cancer. This CDR3 is CASSQAPYDRAFF. CDR3 bases: TGTGCCAGCAGCCAAGCCCCCTACGACCGAGCTTTCTTT.